This TCR beta chain was captured in a study of glioma-infiltrating T cells after dendritic cell vaccination (dated by TCRdb to the mid-2010s). About the full investigation: Of the 15 or so glioblastoma patients in the cohort, all drawn from Phase I and II dendritic cell vaccination trials, 9 were newly diagnosed and 6 had recurrent disease. Patients received autologous tumor lysate-pulsed dendritic cell vaccination between 2003 and 2012. To make the vaccine, monocyte-derived dendritic cells were cultured for about seven days with IL-4 and GM-CSF and then pulsed overnight with autologous tumor lysate. Each patient got three intradermal injections of the dendritic cell vaccine, spaced at biweekly intervals, in the arm below the axilla. In glioblastoma patients vaccinated with dendritic cells, deep sequencing of TCR beta CDR3 regions served to measure the amount of tumor-infiltrating lymphocytes and to compare repertoires between tumor and blood. Survival after dendritic cell vaccination was correlated with TCR sequencing metrics, including TIL content and tumor-blood repertoire overlap.

Patients were selected for having adequate residual fresh-frozen tumor tissue and more than two years of available survival data. None of the glioblastoma patients carried an isocitrate dehydrogenase mutation, although molecular status otherwise varied. PBMC were collected before vaccination, two weeks after the third vaccination, and at tumor progression if progression occurred. Genomic DNA was extracted with the Qiagen DNeasy Blood extraction Kit. TCRB CDR3 regions were amplified from 1.5 to 2.5 ug genomic DNA, or all available DNA if less, using the immunoSEQ assay. The multiplex PCR relied on 60 forward primers for TCR V beta segments and 13 reverse primers for J beta segments. Synthetic control templates were spiked into each sample at limiting dilution to estimate reads per starting template. Sequencing produced 87 bp reads on the Illumina HiSeq System. The authors processed their data as follows. PCR and sequencing errors were removed by a nearest neighbor algorithm that merged closely related sequences. TCR overlap was measured as the percentage of unique tumor TCR beta sequences also present in the same patient's peripheral blood. TCRdb took this table from immuneACCESS and kept in-frame rearrangements with V and J called. Such tables lack part of the clones; where checked against another copy, unresolved V genes explain under half of the gap, and the rest is unexplained. The DNA gave D and trimming, while V, J and clone size come from that table. Across this sample there are over 90,000 clones, with more than 80% seen only once. The top ten clones comprise 10% to 15% of the sample.

This clone was observed a single time. There is no known antigen for this receptor. No per-base quality is available; no much larger clone lies one base away. General conclusions and limits of the study: Longer time to progression and overall survival after dendritic cell vaccination were predicted by higher estimated pretreatment TIL content. The response model built on TCR overlap across three groups was characterized as speculative, with prospective validation still needed. No direct relationship between TCR clonality and survival was found, suggesting a diverse polyclonal response may matter. The cohort was small and heterogeneous, few patients had complete blood and tumor sets, and even fewer had initial-recurrent tumor pairs.

Taken from cysteine to phenylalanine, the CDR3 has 15 residues. Only CDR3 DNA is held: 45 bases, read in frame from base 1. Clipping removes 2 bases from V and 1 base from J, with 4 as the unmatched junction base count. Reading the germline V gene (reference sequence) gives CDR1 MNHNY and CDR2 SVGAGI. This receptor chain uses TRBV6-6 and TRBJ1-1; 7 middle bases align to TRBD1. This receptor was obtained from a human donor with glioblastoma. Sequenced here: blood, sampled before dendritic cell vaccination. Here is the DNA: TGTGCCAGCAGTTACCCCGGACAGGCGAACACTGAAGCTTTCTTT. Translated, this gives CASSYPGQANTEAFF.